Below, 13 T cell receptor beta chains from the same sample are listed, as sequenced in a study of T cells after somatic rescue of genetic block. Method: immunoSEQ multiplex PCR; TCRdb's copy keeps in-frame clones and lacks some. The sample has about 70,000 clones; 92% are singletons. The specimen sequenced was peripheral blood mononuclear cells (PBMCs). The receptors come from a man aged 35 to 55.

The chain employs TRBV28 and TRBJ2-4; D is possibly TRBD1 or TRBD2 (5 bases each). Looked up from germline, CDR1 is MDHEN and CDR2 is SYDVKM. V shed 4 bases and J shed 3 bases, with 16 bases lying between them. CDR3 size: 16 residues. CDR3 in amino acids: CASSWGRSGGKNIQYF. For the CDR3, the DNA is TGTGCCAGCAGTTGGGGACGGTCCGGAGGCAAAAACATTCAGTACTTC.

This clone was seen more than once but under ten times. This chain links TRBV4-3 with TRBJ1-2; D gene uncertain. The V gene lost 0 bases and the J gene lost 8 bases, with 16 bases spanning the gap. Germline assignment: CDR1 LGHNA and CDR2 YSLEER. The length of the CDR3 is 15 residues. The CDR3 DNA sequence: TGCGCCAGCAGCCAAGATCTGAGGACCTCGGGAGGCTACACCTTC. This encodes CASSQDLRTSGGYTF.

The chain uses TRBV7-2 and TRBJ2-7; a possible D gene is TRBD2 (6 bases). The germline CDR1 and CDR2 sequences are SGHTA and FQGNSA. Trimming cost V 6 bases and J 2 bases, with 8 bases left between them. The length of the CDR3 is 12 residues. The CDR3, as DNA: TGTGCCAGCAGGGGCGGGGCCTACGAGCAGTACTTC. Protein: CASRGGAYEQYF. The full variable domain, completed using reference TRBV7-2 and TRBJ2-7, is GAGVSQSPSNKVTEKGKDVELRCDPISGHTALYWYRQSLGQGLEFLIYFQGNSAPDKSGLPSDRFSAERTGGSVSTLTIQRTQQEDSAVYLCASRGGAYEQYFGPGTRLTVT.

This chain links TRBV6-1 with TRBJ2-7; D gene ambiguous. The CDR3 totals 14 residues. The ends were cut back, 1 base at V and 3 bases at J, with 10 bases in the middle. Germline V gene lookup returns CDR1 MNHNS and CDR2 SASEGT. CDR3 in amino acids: CASSEEPRRYEQYF. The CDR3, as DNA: TGTGCCAGCAGTGAAGAACCTAGACGCTACGAGCAGTACTTC.

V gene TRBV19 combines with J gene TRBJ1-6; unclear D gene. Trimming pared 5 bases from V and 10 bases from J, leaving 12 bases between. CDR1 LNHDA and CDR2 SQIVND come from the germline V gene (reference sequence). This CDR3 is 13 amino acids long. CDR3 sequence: CASSRVGRSPLHF. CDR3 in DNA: TGTGCCAGTAGTCGGGTAGGGAGATCACCCCTCCACTTT.

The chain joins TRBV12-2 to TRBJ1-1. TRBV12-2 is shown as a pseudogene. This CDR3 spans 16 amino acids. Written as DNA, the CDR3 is TGTGCAAGTCGCCGTGGGGTGGGCAGGCAAAGCACTGAAGCTTTCTTT. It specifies CASRRGVGRQSTEAFF.

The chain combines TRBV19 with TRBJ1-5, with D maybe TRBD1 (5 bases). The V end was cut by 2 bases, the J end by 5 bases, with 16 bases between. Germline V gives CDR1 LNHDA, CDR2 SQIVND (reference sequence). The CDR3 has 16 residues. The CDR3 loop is CASSIIFGGVDQPQHF. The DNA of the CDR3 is TGTGCCAGTAGTATAATATTCGGAGGGGTAGATCAGCCCCAGCATTTT. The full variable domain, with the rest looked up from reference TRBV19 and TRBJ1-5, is DGGITQSPKYLFRKEGQNVTLSCEQNLNHDAMYWYRQDPGQGLRLIYYSQIVNDFQKGDIAEGYSVSREKKESFPLTVTSAQKNPTAFYLCASSIIFGGVDQPQHFGDGTRLSIL.

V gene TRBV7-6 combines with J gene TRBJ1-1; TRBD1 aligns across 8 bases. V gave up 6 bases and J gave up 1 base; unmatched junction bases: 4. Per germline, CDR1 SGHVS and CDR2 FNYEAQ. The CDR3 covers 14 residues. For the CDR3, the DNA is TGTGCCAGCAGACTCGGACAGGGGAACACTGAAGCTTTCTTT. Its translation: CASRLGQGNTEAFF. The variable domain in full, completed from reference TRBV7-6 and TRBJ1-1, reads GAGVSQSPRYKVTKRGQDVALRCDPISGHVSLYWYRQALGQGPEFLTYFNYEAQQDKSGLPNDRFSAERPEGSISTLTIQRTEQRDSAMYRCASRLGQGNTEAFFGQGTRLTVV.

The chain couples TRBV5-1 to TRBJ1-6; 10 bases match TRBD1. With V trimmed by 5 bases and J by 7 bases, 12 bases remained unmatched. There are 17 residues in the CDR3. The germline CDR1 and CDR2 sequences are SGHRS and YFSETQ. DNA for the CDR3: TGCGCCAGCAGTTATTTTACCGGGACAGGGGAAAATTCACCCCTCCACTTT. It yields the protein CASSYFTGTGENSPLHF.

The CDR3 region is CASSLEALRTPGANVLTF. The CDR3 coding sequence is TGTGCCAGCAGCTTAGAGGCTCTAAGGACTCCTGGGGCCAACGTCCTGACTTTC. The chain carries TRBV7-9 and TRBJ2-6; D is possibly TRBD2 (5 bases). Germline V gene lookup returns CDR1 SEHNR and CDR2 FQNEAQ (reference sequence). The V end lost 1 base, the J end lost 2 bases, and 15 bases lay between the germline ends. The CDR3 has 18 residues. The variable domain in full, with the rest retrieved from reference TRBV7-9 and TRBJ2-6, is DTGVSQNPRHKITKRGQNVTFRCDPISEHNRLYWYRQTLGQGPEFLTYFQNEAQLEKSRLLSDRFSAERPKGSFSTLEIQRTEQGDSAMYLCASSLEALRTPGANVLTFGAGSRLTVL.

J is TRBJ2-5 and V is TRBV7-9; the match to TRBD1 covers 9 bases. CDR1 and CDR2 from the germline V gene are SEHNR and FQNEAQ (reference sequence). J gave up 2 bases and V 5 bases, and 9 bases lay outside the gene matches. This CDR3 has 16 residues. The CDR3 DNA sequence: TGTGCCAGCAGCCCGCTAAGACAGGGGGGGCAAGAGACCCAGTACTTC. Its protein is CASSPLRQGGQETQYF.

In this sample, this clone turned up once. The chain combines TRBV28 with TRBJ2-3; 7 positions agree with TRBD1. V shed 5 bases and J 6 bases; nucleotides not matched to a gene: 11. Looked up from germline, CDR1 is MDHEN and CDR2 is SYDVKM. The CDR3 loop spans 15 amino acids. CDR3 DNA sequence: TGTGCCAGCAGTCACCGGGACAGACTCAAGGATACGCAGTATTTT. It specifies CASSHRDRLKDTQYF.

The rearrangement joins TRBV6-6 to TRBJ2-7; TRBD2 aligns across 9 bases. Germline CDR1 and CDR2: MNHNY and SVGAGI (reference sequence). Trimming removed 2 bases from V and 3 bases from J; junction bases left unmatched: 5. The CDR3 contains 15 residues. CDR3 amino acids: CASSYGLAGIYEQYF. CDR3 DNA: TGTGCCAGCAGTTACGGTCTAGCGGGAATCTACGAGCAGTACTTC.